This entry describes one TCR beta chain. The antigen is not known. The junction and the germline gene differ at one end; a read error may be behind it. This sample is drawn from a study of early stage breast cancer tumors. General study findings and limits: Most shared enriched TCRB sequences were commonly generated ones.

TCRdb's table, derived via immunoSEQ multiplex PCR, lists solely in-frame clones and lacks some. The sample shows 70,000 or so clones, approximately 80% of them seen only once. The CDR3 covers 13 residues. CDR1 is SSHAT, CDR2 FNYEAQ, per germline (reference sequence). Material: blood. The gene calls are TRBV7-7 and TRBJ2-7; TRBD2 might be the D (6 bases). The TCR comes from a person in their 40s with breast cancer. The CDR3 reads CASSWDFEGEQYF. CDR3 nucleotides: TGTGCTAGCAGCTGGGACTTTGAAGGCGAGCAGTACTTC.